These T cell receptor beta chains were read from a single sample in a study of cytomegalovirus exposure and HLA in healthy donors. Generated by immunoSEQ multiplex PCR, the TCRdb table keeps only in-frame clones and is missing some. The sample records around 110,000 clones, just over 65% being singletons. Material for sequencing was PBMCs. These receptor sequences come from a man aged 18-30 years in good health and CMV-seronegative. Each CDR3 is given with its conserved first and last residue. The D gene is left open where the match is weak. Clone size appears in some rows only: once, few, many, or a class for an expanded clone.

.	TRBV5-8	TRBJ1-2	.	TGTGCCAGCAGCGCTAACAACTATGGCTACACCTTC	CASSANNYGYTF
.	TRBV9	TRBJ2-1	few	TGTGCCAGCAGCGTTTCAGGGCGACCCTACAATGAGCAGTTCTTC	CASSVSGRPYNEQFF
.	TRBV2	TRBJ2-2	.	TGTGCCAGCAGTGATAGGGGCACCGGGGAGCTGTTTTTT	CASSDRGTGELFF
.	TRBV7-2	TRBJ2-5	.	TGTGCCAGCAGACCACCGGGGGAGACCCAGTACTTC	CASRPPGETQYF
TRBD1	TRBV10-2	TRBJ2-1	.	TGCGCCAGCGGGCAGGGGGCCGTCGATGAGCAGTTCTTC	CASGQGAVDEQFF
.	TRBV30	TRBJ1-2	.	TGTGCCTGGAGTCGGACTTCTTATGGCTACACCTTC	CAWSRTSYGYTF
.	TRBV5-1	TRBJ1-1	once	TGCGCCAGCAGCCCTCGGGGGGAAGCGGGCGCTGAAGCTTTCTTT	CASSPRGEAGAEAFF
.	TRBV7-2	TRBJ1-1	.	TGTGCCAGCAGATGGGGTCAGGGGACTGAAGCTTTCTTT	CASRWGQGTEAFF
TRBD1	TRBV30	TRBJ1-4	.	TGTGCCTGGAGTAGGTGGGACAGGGGTAATGAAAAACTGTTTTTT	CAWSRWDRGNEKLFF
TRBD2	TRBV7-2	TRBJ2-1	.	TGTGCCAGCAGCTATTCCCGATTAGCGGGGGGCCCGAAGGATGAGCAGTTCTTC	CASSYSRLAGGPKDEQFF
.	TRBV6-5	TRBJ1-1	few	TGTGCCAGCGAGATCGGCACTGAAGCTTTCTTT	CASEIGTEAFF
.	TRBV13	TRBJ2-7	once	TGTGCCAGCAGCTTAGGGCTAGCGAACTACGAGCAGTACTTC	CASSLGLANYEQYF
.	TRBV29-1	TRBJ1-3	.	TGCAGCGTTGCTTCTGGAAACACCATATATTTT	CSVASGNTIYF
TRBD2	TRBV6-5	TRBJ2-7	.	TGTGCCAGCAGTTACTGGGCTAGCGGGACTTACGAGCAGTACTTC	CASSYWASGTYEQYF
TRBD1	TRBV7-9	TRBJ2-3	.	TGTGCCAGCAGATTTCTGGGGCAGGGGGCAAATACGCAGTATTTT	CASRFLGQGANTQYF
.	TRBV9	TRBJ2-1	.	TGTGCCAGCAATGATGGGCCTTCCTACAATGAGCAGTTCTTC	CASNDGPSYNEQFF
TRBD2	TRBV14	TRBJ2-2	few	TGTGCCAGCAGCCAAGCGAAGCGGGGGGCGACCGGGGAGCTGTTTTTT	CASSQAKRGATGELFF
.	TRBV10-1	TRBJ1-4	few	TGCGCCAGCAGTATTAGGGACAATTGGTTTCTGTTTTTT	CASSIRDNWFLFF
.	TRBV30	TRBJ2-2	once	TGTGCCTGGAACTCGAACACCGGGGAGCTGTTTTTT	CAWNSNTGELFF
.	TRBV7-3	TRBJ2-7	.	TGTGCCAGCAGCTTAGGAGGGAATGGCGAGCAGTACTTC	CASSLGGNGEQYF
TRBD2	TRBV5-1	TRBJ2-7	.	TGCGCCAGCAGTCGGACTAGCGGGGCCTACGAGCAGTACTTC	CASSRTSGAYEQYF
.	TRBV7-2	TRBJ2-7	.	TGTGCCAGCAGCTTAAAGTGGAGGGGCAACGAGCAGTACTTC	CASSLKWRGNEQYF
.	TRBV9	TRBJ2-1	.	TGTGCCAGCAGTTTAAGTACTGCGACAAGGTCGAGCTCCTACAATGAGCAGTTCTTC	CASSLSTATRSSSYNEQFF
.	TRBV11-2	TRBJ1-4	.	TGTGCCAGCAGACAAGAATTCAGGGGAGCTAATGAAAAACTGTTTTTT	CASRQEFRGANEKLFF
.	TRBV28	TRBJ2-7	.	TGTGCCAGCAGCTTCCAGACAGTTACCCAGTGGTACGAGCAGTACTTC	CASSFQTVTQWYEQYF
TRBD2	TRBV4-1	TRBJ2-7	.	TGCGCCAGCAGCTTCATAGCGGGAGTGTACGAGCAGTACTTC	CASSFIAGVYEQYF
TRBD1	TRBV28	TRBJ1-4	.	TGTGCCAGCAGTTGGGTGGGACAGGCAGATGAAAAACTGTTTTTT	CASSWVGQADEKLFF
TRBD1	TRBV19	TRBJ1-2	.	TGTGCCACGTGCCGGGACAGGGGATTGTATGGCTACACCTTC	CATCRDRGLYGYTF
.	TRBV2	TRBJ1-1	.	TGTGCCAGCACCATCAGGGCAGGCAACACTGAAGCTTTCTTT	CASTIRAGNTEAFF
.	TRBV6-5	TRBJ1-2	.	TGTGCCAGCAGTTACCTCCAGGGTGAGAGCTACACCTTC	CASSYLQGESYTF
.	TRBV5-4	TRBJ1-4	few	TGTGCCAGCAGCGCGGGGGCGGGGGATGAAAAACTGTTTTTT	CASSAGAGDEKLFF
.	TRBV5-4	TRBJ1-5	once	TGTGCCAGCAGCTTGGGTGGGGGCAGGGAACAGCCCCAGCATTTT	CASSLGGGREQPQHF
.	TRBV6-1	TRBJ1-4	.	TGTGCCAGCAGACGTACAGAACTTAATGAAAAACTGTTTTTT	CASRRTELNEKLFF
.	TRBV2	TRBJ1-6	few	TGTGCCAGCAGTGAAAATACCCTGGGGGCGTCGGTTTCACCCCTCCACTTT	CASSENTLGASVSPLHF
TRBD2	TRBV10-3	TRBJ2-7	.	TGTGCCATCAGTGAAGAAGCGGGAGGGTCCTACGAGCAGTACTTC	CAISEEAGGSYEQYF
.	TRBV6-5	TRBJ1-5	.	TGTGCCAGCAGTCCGATCCGAGGGCGGCCCCAGCATTTT	CASSPIRGRPQHF
.	TRBV19	TRBJ1-1	.	TGTGCCAGTAGTAAACAGGGATGGGACAACACTGAAGCTTTCTTT	CASSKQGWDNTEAFF
TRBD1	TRBV4-2	TRBJ1-2	.	TGTGCCAGCAGCCAAGATAACGACAGGGAAAAGGGCTACACCTTC	CASSQDNDREKGYTF
.	TRBV27	TRBJ2-7	.	TGTGCCAGCAGTACGACTAGAAGGGGCTCCTACGAGCAGTACTTC	CASSTTRRGSYEQYF
TRBD1	TRBV11-3	TRBJ2-7	.	TGTGCCAGCAAAACCCCTTACCGGGACAGGGTCTCCTACGAGCAGTACTTC	CASKTPYRDRVSYEQYF
.	TRBV30	TRBJ1-1	few	TGTGCCTGGAGCGAGAAAGGGGCTGGGAGGACTGAAGCTTTCTTT	CAWSEKGAGRTEAFF
.	TRBV9	TRBJ1-2	.	TGTGCCAGCAGCGGGCAGGCCTATGGCTACCCCTTC	CASSGQAYGYPF
TRBD1	TRBV27	TRBJ2-1	.	TGTGCCAGCAGTTCCGTCGGGACAGGTCCGAATGAGCAGTTCTTC	CASSSVGTGPNEQFF
TRBD2	TRBV5-4	TRBJ2-1	.	TGTGCCAGCAGGTCGAGCGGGAGGGCCTTTGGTGAGCAGTTCTTC	CASRSSGRAFGEQFF
TRBD1	TRBV6-5	TRBJ1-5	.	TGTGCCAGCAGTAGGGGGGACAGTCCTAATCAGCCCCAGCATTTT	CASSRGDSPNQPQHF
.	TRBV7-2	TRBJ2-7	.	TGTGCCAGCAGCCACGCCCGGCGGCAGAGCTCCTACGAGCAGTACTTC	CASSHARRQSSYEQYF
TRBD1	TRBV19	TRBJ1-5	few	TGTGCCAGTAGCCGAGAGACAGGGTGGGACAATCAGCCCCAGCATTTT	CASSRETGWDNQPQHF
TRBD1	TRBV19	TRBJ1-1	few	TGTGCCAGTAGTATCAGGACCGGGACAGGGATTACTGAAGCTTTCTTT	CASSIRTGTGITEAFF
.	TRBV9	TRBJ2-1	.	TGTGCCAGCAGCACCTCCGCGGAGGGATACAATGAGCAGTTCTTC	CASSTSAEGYNEQFF
TRBD2	TRBV5-1	TRBJ2-3	once	TGCGCCAGCTCTAGCGGGAGCACAGATACGCAGTATTTT	CASSSGSTDTQYF
.	TRBV4-3	TRBJ2-1	.	TGCGCCAGCAGCCAAGAGAGAGCCTACAATGAGCAGTTCTTC	CASSQERAYNEQFF
TRBD1	TRBV9	TRBJ1-1	.	TGTGCCAGCAGACGGACAGGGGAGGAAGCTTTCTTT	CASRRTGEEAFF
TRBD1	TRBV7-9	TRBJ2-6	few	TGTGCCAGCAGCCAGGACAGGTTGGGGGGGGCCAACGTCCTGACTTTC	CASSQDRLGGANVLTF